This T cell receptor (beta chain) was recorded in a study of T cell responses to AZD1222 COVID-19 vaccine. For the study at large: It was second doses at about 4 or about 12 weeks that were pooled.

Trimming removed 5 bases at V and 7 bases at J, with 18 bases between. The CDR3 is made up of 14 amino acids. CDR1 is SEHNR and CDR2 is FQNEAQ in the germline V gene (reference sequence). Profiled with immunoSEQ multiplex PCR; TCRdb holds only in-frame clones, not every one. The sample includes about 140,000 clones, 80% to 95% seen only once; the top ten take approximately 4.7%. About this clone itself: The antigen is unknown.

Study-wide findings and caveats: Spike-specific TCR breadth and depth went up after people got two AZD1222 doses. Unmutated variant regions are reportedly targeted by nearly half of spike-specific TCRs. Seropositive AZD1222 recipients at baseline numbered only five or six.

The TCR comes from an adult in good health. The gene calls are TRBV7-9 and TRBJ2-7, with unresolved D. This specimen was peripheral blood, taken on day 0 of AZD1222 vaccination. CDR3 loop: CASSHTELGPEQYF. The CDR3 coding sequence is TGTGCCAGCAGCCACACAGAGTTAGGGCCTGAGCAGTACTTC.